This T cell receptor (beta chain) was sequenced for a study of beta chain features in type 1 diabetes listed by TCRdb under 2018. Context from the whole study: Patients and healthy donors did not differ in mean age, gender distribution, total cell number or subset yield. A total of around 110,000,000 sorted cells were examined across all samples, and RNA yield correlated strongly with the number of cells per subset. The study compared the TCRB repertoires of sorted circulating CD4+ T cell subsets in recently diagnosed type 1 diabetes patients with those in matched healthy donors. Regulatory and stem cell-like memory subsets were obtained from only 8 patients and roughly 8 healthy donors, while naive and central memory subsets were obtained from all 30 or so donors.

Overall study results and their limits: Because cDNA was sequenced instead of genomic DNA, highly expressing activated cells could be over-represented, though the groups showed no difference in activation or CD3 levels. Because small numbers of individuals were included in the HLA sub-analyses, any influence of HLA type on TCRB rearrangement was left unresolved. PCR may preferentially amplify shorter templates, but because patient and control samples were amplified and corrected together, any resulting skew would affect both groups equally. Naive, central memory and regulatory TCRB repertoires appeared more similar among patients than among healthy donors. Type 1 diabetes patients showed a moderate but significant shortening of TCRB CDR3 length in all four CD4+ subsets. Patients with type 1 diabetes made fewer insertions and deleted more nucleotides at VDJ recombination sites, implying thymic rearrangement abnormalities.

On this clone itself: What antigen it recognizes has not been identified. Base qualities are not at hand, and no much larger clone is one base apart.

From each donor, a single peripheral blood sample of 100 to 150 mL on average was drawn into heparinised tubes. Naive, central memory, regulatory and stem cell-like memory CD4+ T cells were sorted on a BD FACSAria II using a panel including CD45RO, CCR7, CD25, CD127, CD95 and CD27. A purity above 95% was achieved for all sorted populations. PBMCs were isolated right away by Lymphoprep density gradient centrifugation and were stained directly, without culture. To minimize batch effects, samples were stained and sorted in pairs, one healthy donor with one patient per experiment. The junction shows trimming of 8 bases on V and 7 bases on J, and the gene matches do not reach 14 bases of it. Reading from cysteine to phenylalanine, the CDR3 counts 15 amino acids. Only the CDR3 part of the read is kept: 45 bases, read in frame from the first base. The germline V gene (reference sequence) yields MNHNY for CDR1 and SVGAGI for CDR2.

The entire isolated RNA was reverse transcribed using the High Capacity cDNA Reverse Transcription Kit, and thus expressed TCRB transcripts were sequenced. Deep immunoSEQ sequencing was performed on naive, central memory and regulatory T cell samples, with an average of roughly 3.5 million total reads per sample. After sorted cells were lysed in RLT buffer, RNA was extracted with DNase-treated RNeasy Micro or Mini kits, with the choice depending on cell number. Each cell subset was processed on its own to prevent cross-contamination, while patient and healthy donor samples were processed together. TCRB sequences were amplified from cDNA with the immunoSEQ multiplex PCR, producing 87-bp fragments spanning the CDR3 region. The amplicons were sequenced using the Illumina HiSeq platform. The study's own analysis went as follows. Synthetic template baselines were used to correct PCR bias computationally, reads within Hamming distance 2 were collapsed together, and singletons that could not be merged were discarded. Reads were aligned against IMGT to assign V, D and J genes, CDR3 length and insertions or deletions at six rearrangement sites. Clonotype counts were normalized to sorted cell number within each subset before computing true diversity and Gini coefficients with the tcR R package. Repertoire sharing was quantified using the overlap coefficient calculated on TCRB nucleotide sequences. Out-of-frame TCRB sequences from naive cells were analyzed to stand in for the pre-selection repertoire. TCRdb re-hosts the immuneACCESS table, in-frame sequences only. Its copies lack some clones; in the studies checked, an unresolved V gene accounts for under half of them, and the cause for the rest is not known. From that table come the V and J calls and clone size; the DNA was used to work out D and trimming. The sample table lists about 230,000 clones, roughly 9.6% of them with a count of one. The ten largest make up just under 0.035% of the sample.

The source is a young woman in good health. The sequence is built from TRBV6-6 and TRBJ2-5; 9 nucleotides in the junction match TRBD1. Sample: naive CD4+ T cells from blood. The cell subset or site label on this specimen signifies: true naive CD4+ T cells. The CDR3 is CASGTRQGDRMTQYF. Read as DNA, the sequence is TGTGCCAGCGGAACCAGACAGGGGGACCGGATGACCCAGTACTTC.